This T cell receptor beta chain was documented in a study of beta chain features in type 1 diabetes. Study-wide points: Within each of all four CD4+ subsets, Type 1 diabetes patients had TCRB CDR3s that were moderately but significantly shorter.

Sequenced material consisted of expressed TCRB transcripts (all of the isolated RNA was reverse transcribed). For naive, central memory and regulatory T cell samples, reads averaged roughly 3.7 million. Method: immunoSEQ multiplex PCR; TCRdb's copy keeps in-frame clones and lacks some. The table lists 350,000 to 400,000 clones, roughly 16% of them singletons. This CDR3 is 15 amino acids long. Germline loops: CDR1 ENHRY, CDR2 SYGVKD. V lost 3 bases, J lost 3 bases, and 12 bases lay in between. This clone occurred a few times. The antigen is not known. The gene calls are TRBV10-3 and TRBJ1-5, with D tentatively TRBD1 (6 bases). The receptor was isolated from a young woman in good health. Sequencing was done on a sample of naive CD4+ T cells from blood. The CDR3 sequence is CAISDPRQANQPQHF. The CDR3 DNA sequence: TGTGCCATCAGTGATCCCCGACAGGCCAATCAGCCCCAGCATTTT.